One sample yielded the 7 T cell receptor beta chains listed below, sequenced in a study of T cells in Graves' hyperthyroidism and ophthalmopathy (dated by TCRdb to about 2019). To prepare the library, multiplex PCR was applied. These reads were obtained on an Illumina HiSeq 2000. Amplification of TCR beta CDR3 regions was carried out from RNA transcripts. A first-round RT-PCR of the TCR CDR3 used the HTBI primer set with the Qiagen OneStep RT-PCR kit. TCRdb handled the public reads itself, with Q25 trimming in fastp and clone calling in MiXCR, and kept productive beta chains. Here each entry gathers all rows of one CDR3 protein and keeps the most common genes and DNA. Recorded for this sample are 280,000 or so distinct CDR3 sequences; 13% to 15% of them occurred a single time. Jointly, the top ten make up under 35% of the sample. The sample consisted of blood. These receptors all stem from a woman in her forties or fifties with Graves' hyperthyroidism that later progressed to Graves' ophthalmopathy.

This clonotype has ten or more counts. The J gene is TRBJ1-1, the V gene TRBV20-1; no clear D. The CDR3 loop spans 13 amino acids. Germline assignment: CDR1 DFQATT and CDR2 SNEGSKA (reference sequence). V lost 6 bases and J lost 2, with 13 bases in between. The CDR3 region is CSAPKRYNTEAFF. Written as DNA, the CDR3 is TGCAGTGCCCCCAAACGGTACAACACTGAAGCTTTCTTT.

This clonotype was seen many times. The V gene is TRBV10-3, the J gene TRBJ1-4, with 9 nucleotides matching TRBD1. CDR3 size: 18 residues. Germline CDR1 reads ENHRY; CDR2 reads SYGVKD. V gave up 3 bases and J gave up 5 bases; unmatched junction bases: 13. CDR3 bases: TGTGCCATCAGTGATCGGACAGGGGTTTCGATGGGGAATGAAAAACTGTTTTTT. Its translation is CAISDRTGVSMGNEKLFF.

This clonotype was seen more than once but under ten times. Here the CDR3 DNA reads TGCAGTGCTAGAACATCGACAGGGCACACTGAAGCTTTCTTT. Translated, it gives CSARTSTGHTEAFF. This chain joins TRBV20-1 and TRBJ1-1; 7 nucleotides match TRBD1. Germline V gene data show CDR1 as DFQATT and CDR2 as SNEGSKA (reference sequence). The ends lost 2 bases at V and 3 bases at J; junction bases unmatched: 6. The CDR3 has 14 residues.

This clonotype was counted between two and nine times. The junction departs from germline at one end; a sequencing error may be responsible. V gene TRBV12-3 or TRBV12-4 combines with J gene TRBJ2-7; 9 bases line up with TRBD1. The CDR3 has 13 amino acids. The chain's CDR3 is CACSRGQGYEQYF. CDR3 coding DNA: TGTGCCTGCAGCCGTGGACAGGGGTACGAGCAGTACTTC.

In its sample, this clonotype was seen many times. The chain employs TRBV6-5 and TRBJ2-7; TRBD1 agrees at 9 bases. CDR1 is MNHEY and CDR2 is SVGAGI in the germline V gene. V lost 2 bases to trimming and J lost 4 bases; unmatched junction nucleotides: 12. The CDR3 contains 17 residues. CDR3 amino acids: CASSYPSVQGAWYEQYF. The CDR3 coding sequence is TGTGCCAGCAGTTACCCCTCGGTACAGGGGGCTTGGTACGAGCAGTACTTC.

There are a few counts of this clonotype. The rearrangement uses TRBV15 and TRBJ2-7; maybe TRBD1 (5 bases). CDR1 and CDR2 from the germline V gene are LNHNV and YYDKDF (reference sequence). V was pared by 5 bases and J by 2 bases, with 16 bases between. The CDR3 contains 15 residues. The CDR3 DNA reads TGTGCCACCAGCTCCGACAGAGGATTTACCTACGAGCAGTACTTC. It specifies CATSSDRGFTYEQYF.

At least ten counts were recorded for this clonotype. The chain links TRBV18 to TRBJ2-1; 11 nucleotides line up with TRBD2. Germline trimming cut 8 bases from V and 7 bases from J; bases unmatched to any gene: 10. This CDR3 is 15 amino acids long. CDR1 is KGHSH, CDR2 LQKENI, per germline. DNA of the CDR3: TGTGCCAGCGGCCAACTAGCGGGAGTGGGAAATGAGCAGTTCTTC. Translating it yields CASGQLAGVGNEQFF.